This TCR beta chain was documented in a study of blood T cell repertoires in COVID-19 (TCRdb year 2020). About the study as a whole: The collaborator samples originated in the United States, Italy and Spain and spanned the acute and convalescent phases of COVID-19. The prospective study material was composed of cDNA or gDNA derived from T cells, B-cell-depleted T cells, or PBMCs. Deeply sampled blood TCRbeta repertoires from subjects exposed to, actively infected with, or recovered from COVID-19 were included in the dataset. The repertoires were made available in a free public database intended to serve as a resource for research on the immune response to SARS-CoV-2. Samples came from the ongoing ImmuneRACE study (first 160 participants) plus 1,254 subjects from 6 global collaborators. Sample metadata almost always included a de-identified subject ID, COVID-19 status, age in years and sex. HLA class I and class II types, where available, came from metadata supplied by the sample provider rather than from assay-based typing. Here is what the overall study found, with its caveats: How much clinical and demographic metadata was included differed by source and by participant, and the metadata was provided uncurated.

Each collaborating institution followed its own protocols to collect whole blood in K2EDTA tubes. For TCRbeta analysis, collaborator samples were shipped as frozen whole blood, as isolated PBMCs, or as DNA extracted from either sample type. TCRbeta CDR3 regions were amplified from genomic DNA by means of the immunoSEQ Assay, a bias-controlled multiplex PCR. In the original analysis: The number of nucleated cells in each sample was estimated from the amplification of reference gene primers within the assay. Sequence reads were collapsed and filtered to measure the absolute abundance of every unique TCRbeta CDR3 rearrangement. For each sample, productive Simpson clonality was calculated by taking the square root of Simpson's diversity index across productive rearrangements. The table comes from immuneACCESS by way of TCRdb, which keeps in-frame sequences with V and J called. Part of the clones is missing from these tables; in studies checked, under half for an unresolved V gene and the rest for unknown reasons. V and J calls and clone size follow that table, whereas D and trimming were derived from the DNA. For this sample the table gives roughly 140,000 clones, of which about 90% were detected only once. The ten largest clones take up 3.5% to 5% of the sample.

For CDR1 and CDR2, the germline V gene lists MGHRA and YSYEKL. Cut back by 0 bases and 3 bases, the V and J ends lie 12 bases apart. The CDR3 covers 16 residues, taking in both the cysteine and the phenylalanine. The read is trimmed to its CDR3 DNA, 48 bases read in frame from base 1. This clone came up once. This receptor's antigen is unknown. The record has no base qualities; no much larger clone is one base away. Rearrangement joined TRBV4-1 to TRBJ2-1; D gene: possibly TRBD2, on 6 matching bases. This clonotype originated in a woman aged 55 to 70 with active or convalescent COVID-19. Sample: peripheral blood. The DNA sequence is TGCGCCAGCAGCCAAGATGGGACGGGGGTCTACAATGAGCAGTTCTTC. The resulting protein is CASSQDGTGVYNEQFF.